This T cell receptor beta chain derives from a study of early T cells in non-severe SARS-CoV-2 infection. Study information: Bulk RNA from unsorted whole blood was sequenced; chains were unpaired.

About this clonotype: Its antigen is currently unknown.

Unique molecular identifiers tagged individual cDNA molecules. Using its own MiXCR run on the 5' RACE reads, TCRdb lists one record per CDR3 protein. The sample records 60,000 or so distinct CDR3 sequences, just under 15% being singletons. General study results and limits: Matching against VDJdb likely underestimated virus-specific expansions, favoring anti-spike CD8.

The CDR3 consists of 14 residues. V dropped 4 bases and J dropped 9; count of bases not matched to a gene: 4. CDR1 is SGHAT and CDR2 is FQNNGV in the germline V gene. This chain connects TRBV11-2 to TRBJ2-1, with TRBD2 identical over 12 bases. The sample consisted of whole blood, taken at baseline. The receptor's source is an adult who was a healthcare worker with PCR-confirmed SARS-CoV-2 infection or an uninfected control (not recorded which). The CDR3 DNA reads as TGTGCCAGCAGCTCCCGACTAGCGGGAGTTGAGCAGTTCTTC. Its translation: CASSSRLAGVEQFF.